The 16 T cell receptor beta chains reported below all come from one sample, sequenced in a study of molecular identifiers for immune sequencing clone quantification. TCRdb passed the PCR reads through MiXCR, listing each CDR3 protein once. The sample carries about 89,000 distinct CDR3 sequences, around 19% recorded once. The sample taken for sequencing was naive CD8+ T cells from blood, with Jurkat cell RNA spiked in. Subset in this sample: FACS-sorted CD8+CD4-CCR7+CD45RA+ naive T cells. These receptors all stem from a human donor in good health. Some libraries in this study had Jurkat cell RNA spiked in.

This clonotype was seen repeatedly, ten times or more. J is TRBJ2-5 and V is TRBV19; the D call may be TRBD1 or TRBD2 (7 bases each). V lost 5 bases and J lost 6, with 19 bases in between. Per the germline V gene, CDR1 is LNHDA and CDR2 is SQIVND (reference sequence). This CDR3 comprises 15 residues. CDR3: CASSLQGGLVKTQYF. CDR3 sequence (DNA): TGTGCCAGTAGTCTGCAGGGGGGGCTTGTGAAGACCCAGTACTTC. Full variable domain (remainder filled in from reference TRBV19 and TRBJ2-5): DGGITQSPKYLFRKEGQNVTLSCEQNLNHDAMYWYRQDPGQGLRLIYYSQIVNDFQKGDIAEGYSVSREKKESFPLTVTSAQKNPTAFYLCASSLQGGLVKTQYFGPGTRLLVL.

This clonotype appeared many times. V usage is TRBV7-9 and J usage is TRBJ2-7; D not certain. Trimming left V 0 bases short and J 0 bases short, with 6 bases between. This CDR3 has 14 amino acids. CDR1 is SEHNR and CDR2 is FQNEAQ in the germline V gene (reference sequence). The CDR3 protein is CASSLAWSSYEQYF. DNA of the CDR3: TGTGCCAGCAGCTTAGCCTGGAGCTCCTACGAGCAGTACTTC.

In its sample, this clonotype was seen many times. J is TRBJ1-1 and V is TRBV6-5; D ambiguous. V shed 6 bases and J shed 2 bases, with 13 bases lying between them. Germline values: CDR1 MNHEY, CDR2 SVGAGI. The CDR3 has 14 amino acids. CDR3 DNA sequence: TGTGCCAGCAGCCCGGAGCTATCTAACACTGAAGCTTTCTTT. Translated: CASSPELSNTEAFF.

About this clonotype itself: It is likely a read error, because the conserved phenylalanine at the end of the CDR3 is missing. This sequence joins TRBV7-3 and TRBJ1-3; 7 nucleotides match TRBD1. The V gene's germline CDR1 is SGHTA and CDR2 FQGTGA. This CDR3 spans 15 amino acids. CDR3 in amino acids: CASSGRTGLGSTIYS. The CDR3 DNA is TGTGCCAGCAGCGGTCGGACAGGACTTGGAAGCACCATATATTCT.

This clonotype has ten or more counts. This chain joins TRBV20-1 and TRBJ1-2; maybe TRBD1 (5 bases). The CDR3 has 13 amino acids. CDR1 DFQATT and CDR2 SNEGSKA come from the germline V gene (reference sequence). V was trimmed by 5 bases and J by 2 bases, leaving 12 bases between them. The CDR3 sequence: CSAGRDHNYGYTF. Here the CDR3 DNA reads TGCAGTGCTGGTCGGGACCACAACTATGGCTACACCTTC.

This clonotype was observed at least ten times. The J gene is TRBJ1-6, the V gene TRBV19; weak D call: TRBD1 (6 bases). The CDR3 spans 14 residues. V lost 5 bases and J 3 bases, leaving 8 bases between the germline ends. The germline V gene encodes CDR1 LNHDA and CDR2 SQIVND (reference sequence). CDR3 in amino acids: CASSRTDYNSPLHF. CDR3 nucleotide sequence: TGTGCCAGTAGTCGGACAGACTATAATTCACCCCTCCACTTT.

This clonotype appeared many times. V and J are TRBV23-1 and TRBJ1-2; D is unresolved. TRBV23-1 is recorded as an ORF, its role being uncertain. CDR3 length: 12 residues. With 1 base removed from V and 4 bases from J, the gap between germline ends came to 4 bases. The CDR3 loop reads CASSQFGYGYTF. In DNA form, the CDR3 reads TGCGCCAGCAGTCAATTCGGCTATGGCTACACCTTC.

This clonotype has ten or more counts. The chain recombines TRBV2 with TRBJ2-7, with D perhaps matching TRBD1 (5 bases). This CDR3 has 15 residues. Germline V gives CDR1 SNHLY, CDR2 FYNNEI. The ends were cut back, 6 bases at V and 0 bases at J, with 15 bases in the middle. CDR3: CASRTPLDSSYEQYF. The CDR3 DNA reads as TGTGCCAGCAGGACCCCGCTAGACAGCTCCTACGAGCAGTACTTC.

This clonotype occurred many times. This sequence joins TRBV30 and TRBJ2-3; no reliable D call. This CDR3 is 13 amino acids long. V was shortened by 3 bases and J by 4 bases, with 11 bases between the two germline ends. CDR1 is GTSNPN and CDR2 is SVGIG in the germline V gene (reference sequence). DNA of the CDR3: TGTGCCTGGAGCAAGGGTCCAGCAGATACGCAGTATTTT. Amino acid sequence: CAWSKGPADTQYF.

This clonotype was seen many times. The V and J genes are TRBV27 and TRBJ2-2, with 15 nucleotides matching TRBD2. Unmatched junction bases numbered 2, after V lost 6 bases and J lost 6 bases. The CDR3 runs 15 residues. In germline, CDR1 is MNHEY, CDR2 SMNVEV (reference sequence). The chain's CDR3 is CASRGLAGGSGELFF. For the CDR3, the DNA is TGTGCCAGCAGAGGACTAGCGGGGGGGTCCGGGGAGCTGTTTTTT.

The table lists this clonotype with a few counts. The chain uses TRBV6-2 or TRBV6-3 and TRBJ1-1; TRBD1 aligns across 9 bases. CDR1 and CDR2 (germline): MNHEY, SVGEGT. The CDR3 spans 21 residues. Trimming removed 5 bases from V and 0 bases from J; junction bases left unmatched: 22. In DNA, the CDR3 is TGTGCCAGCAGTAACTTTCACCTAGAACAGGGGGCGACGGGTATGAACACTGAAGCTTTCTTT. Its protein is CASSNFHLEQGATGMNTEAFF.

This clonotype was recorded at least ten times. The CDR3 here is CSARVRTDGNTIYF. The DNA of the CDR3 is TGCAGTGCTAGAGTTCGGACAGATGGAAACACCATATATTTT. This chain connects TRBV20-1 to TRBJ1-3; D is possibly TRBD1 (6 bases). In germline, CDR1 is DFQATT, CDR2 SNEGSKA (reference sequence). The germline V and J ends were trimmed by 1 base and 3 bases, with 10 bases remaining between them. This CDR3 region has 14 residues.

This clonotype has ten or more counts. The gene calls are TRBV11-2 and TRBJ2-2; 11 positions match TRBD1. This CDR3 has 18 residues. The germline CDR1 and CDR2 sequences are SGHAT and FQNNGV. The trim removed 0 bases at V and 5 bases at J, leaving 8 bases unmatched. The CDR3 nucleotides read TGTGCCAGCAGCTTAGATCCGTGGACAGGGGGCCCGACCGGGGAGCTGTTTTTT. Protein sequence: CASSLDPWTGGPTGELFF.

In its sample, this clonotype was seen many times. V usage is TRBV20-1 and J usage is TRBJ2-7, with D unclear. Germline CDR1 DFQATT, CDR2 SNEGSKA (reference sequence). This CDR3 spans 13 amino acids. With 1 base removed from V and 4 bases from J, the gap between germline ends came to 11 bases. The CDR3, as DNA: TGCAGTGCTAGAGTCCTGGATGAATACGAGCAGTACTTC. Its protein product is CSARVLDEYEQYF.

This clonotype was counted at least ten times. The chain carries TRBV9 and TRBJ2-7, with no clear D. The germline gives CDR1 SGDLS, CDR2 YYNGEE. The V end lost 0 bases, the J end lost 3 bases, and 7 bases lay between the germline ends. CDR3 length equals 13 residues. The CDR3 DNA is TGTGCCAGCAGCGTAGCCCCAGGCTACGAGCAGTACTTC. This sequence encodes CASSVAPGYEQYF. Variable domain in full (rest from reference TRBV9 and TRBJ2-7): DSGVTQTPKHLITATGQRVTLRCSPRSGDLSVYWYQQSLDQGLQFLIQYYNGEERAKGNILERFSAQQFPDLHSELNLSSLELGDSALYFCASSVAPGYEQYFGPGTRLTVT.

At least ten counts were recorded for this clonotype. The chain links TRBV20-1 to TRBJ2-7, with a tentative D call TRBD1 (6 bases). The CDR3 length is 17 residues. CDR1 is DFQATT, CDR2 SNEGSKA, per germline (reference sequence). V was pared by 6 bases and J by 0 bases, with 24 bases between. CDR3 sequence: CSARQVRVAARSYEQYF. The DNA for the CDR3 is TGCAGTGCCAGACAGGTCCGAGTGGCCGCCCGCTCCTACGAGCAGTACTTC.